In this sample, the clone carrying this TCR beta chain turned up many times. The data are from a study of early T cells in non-severe SARS-CoV-2 infection. The CDR3 is 13 amino acids. Trimming cost V 6 bases and J 0 bases, with 7 bases left between them. The germline gives CDR1 KGHSH, CDR2 LQKENI. TCRdb used MiXCR to reprocess the 5' RACE reads, holding one entry per CDR3 protein. Of tens of thousands of distinct CDR3 sequences listed, approximately 12% are singletons. The sequenced sample was whole blood. The genes are TRBV18 and TRBJ2-3; D unresolved. The origin of this receptor is an adult who was a healthcare worker with PCR-confirmed SARS-CoV-2 infection or an uninfected control (not recorded which). The CDR3 is CASSQTSTDTQYF. In DNA, the CDR3 is TGTGCCAGCTCCCAAACTAGCACAGATACGCAGTATTTT.